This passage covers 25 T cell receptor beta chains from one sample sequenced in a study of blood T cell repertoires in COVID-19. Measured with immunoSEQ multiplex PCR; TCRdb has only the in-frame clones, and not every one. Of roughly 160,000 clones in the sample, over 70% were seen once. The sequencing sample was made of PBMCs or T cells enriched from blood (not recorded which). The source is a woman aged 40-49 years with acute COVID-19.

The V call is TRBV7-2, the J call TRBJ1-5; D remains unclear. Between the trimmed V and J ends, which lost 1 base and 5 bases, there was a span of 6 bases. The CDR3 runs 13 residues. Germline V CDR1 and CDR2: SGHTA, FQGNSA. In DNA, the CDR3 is TGTGCCAGCAGCTTAGAGCCGCATCAGCCCCAGCATTTT. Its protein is CASSLEPHQPQHF.

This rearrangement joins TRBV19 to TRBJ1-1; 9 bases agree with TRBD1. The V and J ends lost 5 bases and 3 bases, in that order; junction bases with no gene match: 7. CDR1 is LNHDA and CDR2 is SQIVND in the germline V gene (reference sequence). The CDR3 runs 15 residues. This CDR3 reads CASSLLRTGDTEAFF. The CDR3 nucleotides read TGTGCCAGTAGTTTGTTAAGGACAGGGGACACTGAAGCTTTCTTT.

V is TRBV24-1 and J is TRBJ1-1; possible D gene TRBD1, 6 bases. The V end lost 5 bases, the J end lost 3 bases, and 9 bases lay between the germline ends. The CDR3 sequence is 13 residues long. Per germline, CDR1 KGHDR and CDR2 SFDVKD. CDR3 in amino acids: CATSGTGYTEAFF. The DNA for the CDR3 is TGTGCCACCAGTGGTACAGGGTACACTGAAGCTTTCTTT.

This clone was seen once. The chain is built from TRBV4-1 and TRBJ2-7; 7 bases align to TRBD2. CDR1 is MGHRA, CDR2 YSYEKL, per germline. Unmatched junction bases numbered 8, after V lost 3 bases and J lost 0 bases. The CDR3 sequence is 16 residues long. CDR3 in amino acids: CASSQMGGRYSYEQYF. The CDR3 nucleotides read TGCGCCAGCAGCCAGATGGGAGGGAGGTACTCCTACGAGCAGTACTTC.

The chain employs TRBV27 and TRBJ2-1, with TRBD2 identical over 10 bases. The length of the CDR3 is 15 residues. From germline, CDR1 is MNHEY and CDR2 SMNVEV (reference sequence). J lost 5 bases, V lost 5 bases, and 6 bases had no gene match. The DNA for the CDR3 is TGTGCCAGCAGTACACTAGCGGGGAGGGACAATGAGCAGTTCTTC. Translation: CASSTLAGRDNEQFF.

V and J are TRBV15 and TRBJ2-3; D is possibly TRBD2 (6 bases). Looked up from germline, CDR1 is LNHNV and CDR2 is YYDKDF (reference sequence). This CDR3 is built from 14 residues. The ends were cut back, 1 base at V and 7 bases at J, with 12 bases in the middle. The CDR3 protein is CATSRAAGINTQYF. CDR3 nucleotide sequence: TGTGCCACCAGCAGAGCGGCGGGGATAAATACGCAGTATTTT.

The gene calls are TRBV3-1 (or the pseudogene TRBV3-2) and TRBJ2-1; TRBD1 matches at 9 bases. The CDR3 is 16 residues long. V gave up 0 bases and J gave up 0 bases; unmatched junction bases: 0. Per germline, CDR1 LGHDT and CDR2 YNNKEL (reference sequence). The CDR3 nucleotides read TGTGCCAGCAGCCAAGAGACAGGGGGCTCCTACAATGAGCAGTTCTTC. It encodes CASSQETGGSYNEQFF.

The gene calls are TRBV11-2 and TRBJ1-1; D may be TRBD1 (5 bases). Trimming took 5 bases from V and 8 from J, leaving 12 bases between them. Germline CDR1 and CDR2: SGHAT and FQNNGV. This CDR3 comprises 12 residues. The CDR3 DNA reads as TGTGCCAGCAGCGCCAGGGATTCAGAAGCTTTCTTT. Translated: CASSARDSEAFF. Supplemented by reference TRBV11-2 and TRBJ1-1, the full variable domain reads EAGVAQSPRYKIIEKRQSVAFWCNPISGHATLYWYQQILGQGPKLLIQFQNNGVVDDSQLPKDRFSAERLKGVDSTLKIQPAKLEDSAVYLCASSARDSEAFFGQGTRLTVV.

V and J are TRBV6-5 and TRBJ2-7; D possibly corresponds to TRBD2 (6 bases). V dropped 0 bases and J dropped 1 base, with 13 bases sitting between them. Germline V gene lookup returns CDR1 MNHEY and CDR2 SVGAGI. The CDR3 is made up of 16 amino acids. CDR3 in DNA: TGTGCCAGCAGTTACTCAAAACTAGCTGGTTCCTACGAGCAGTACTTC. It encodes CASSYSKLAGSYEQYF.

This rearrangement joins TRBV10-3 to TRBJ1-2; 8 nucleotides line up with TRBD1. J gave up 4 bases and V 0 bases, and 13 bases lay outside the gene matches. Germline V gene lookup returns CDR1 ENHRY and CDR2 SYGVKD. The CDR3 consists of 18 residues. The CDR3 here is CAISESISAGQVVYGYTF. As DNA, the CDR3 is TGTGCCATCAGTGAGTCGATTTCCGCGGGACAGGTTGTCTATGGCTACACCTTC.

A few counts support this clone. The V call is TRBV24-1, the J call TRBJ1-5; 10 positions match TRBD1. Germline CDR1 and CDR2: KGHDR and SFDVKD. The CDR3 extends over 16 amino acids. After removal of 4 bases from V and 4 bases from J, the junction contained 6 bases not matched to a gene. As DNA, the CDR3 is TGTGCCACCAGTGACTCACAGGGACAGGGGAATCAGCCCCAGCATTTT. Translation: CATSDSQGQGNQPQHF.

The CDR3 loop reads CASSLGTKYGYTF. Written as DNA, the CDR3 is TGTGCCAGCAGTTTAGGCACCAAGTATGGCTACACCTTC. The V gene is TRBV27, the J gene TRBJ1-2; D not resolved. Germline V lookup: CDR1 MNHEY, CDR2 SMNVEV (reference sequence). The CDR3 extends over 13 amino acids. The V end lost 2 bases, the J end lost 5 bases, and 9 bases lay between the germline ends.

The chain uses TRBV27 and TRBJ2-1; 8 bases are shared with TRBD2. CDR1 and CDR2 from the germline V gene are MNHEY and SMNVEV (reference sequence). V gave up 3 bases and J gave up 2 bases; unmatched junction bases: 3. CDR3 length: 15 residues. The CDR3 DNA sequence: TGTGCCAGCAGTTTTGGTAGCGGGACCTACAATGAGCAGTTCTTC. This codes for CASSFGSGTYNEQFF.

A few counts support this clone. CDR3 DNA sequence: TGCGCCAGCAGTGACTGGCGGTACGAGCAGTACGTC. Translating it yields CASSDWRYEQYV. The chain is built from TRBV10-1 and TRBJ2-7; D is uncertain. The germline V gene encodes CDR1 WNHNN and CDR2 SYGVQD (reference sequence). The ends were cut back, 3 bases at V and 4 bases at J, with 7 bases in the middle. The CDR3 contains 12 residues.

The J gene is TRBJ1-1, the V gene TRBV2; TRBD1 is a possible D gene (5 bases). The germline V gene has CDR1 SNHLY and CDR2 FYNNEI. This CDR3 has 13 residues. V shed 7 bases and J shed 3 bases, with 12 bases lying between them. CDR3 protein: CASTVEGDTEAFF. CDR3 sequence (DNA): TGTGCCAGCACGGTGGAAGGGGACACTGAAGCTTTCTTT.

CDR3: CASKESGPEAFF. CDR3 bases: TGCGCCAGCAAAGAGTCCGGTCCTGAAGCTTTCTTT. This chain uses TRBV5-1 with TRBJ1-1; D call uncertain. This CDR3 contains 12 residues. Germline lookup yields CDR1 SGHRS and CDR2 YFSETQ. Trimming removed 6 bases from V and 6 bases from J, with 12 bases in between.

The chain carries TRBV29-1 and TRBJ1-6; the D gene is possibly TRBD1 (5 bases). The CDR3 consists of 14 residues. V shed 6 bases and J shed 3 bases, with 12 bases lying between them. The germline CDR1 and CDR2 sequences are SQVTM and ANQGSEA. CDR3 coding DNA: TGCAGCGTCAGGGAAGGGGACTATAATTCACCCCTCCACTTT. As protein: CSVREGDYNSPLHF. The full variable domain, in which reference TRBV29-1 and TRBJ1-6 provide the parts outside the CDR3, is SAVISQKPSRDICQRGTSLTIQCQVDSQVTMMFWYRQQPGQSLTLIATANQGSEATYESGFVIDKFPISRPNLTFSTLTVSNMSPEDSSIYLCSVREGDYNSPLHFGNGTRLTVT.

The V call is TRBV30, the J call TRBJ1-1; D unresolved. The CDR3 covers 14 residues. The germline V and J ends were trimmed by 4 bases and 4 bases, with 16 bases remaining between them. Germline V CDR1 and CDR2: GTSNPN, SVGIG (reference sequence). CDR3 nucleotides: TGTGCCTGGACGAGAGGGCTGGTGGCCACTGAAGCTTTCTTT. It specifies CAWTRGLVATEAFF.

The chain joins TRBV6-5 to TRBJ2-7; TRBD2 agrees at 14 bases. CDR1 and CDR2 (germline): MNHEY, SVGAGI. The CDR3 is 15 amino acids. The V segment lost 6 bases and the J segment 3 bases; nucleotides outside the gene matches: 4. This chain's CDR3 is CASRAGTSGSYEQYF. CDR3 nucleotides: TGTGCCAGCAGAGCCGGGACTAGCGGGAGCTACGAGCAGTACTTC.

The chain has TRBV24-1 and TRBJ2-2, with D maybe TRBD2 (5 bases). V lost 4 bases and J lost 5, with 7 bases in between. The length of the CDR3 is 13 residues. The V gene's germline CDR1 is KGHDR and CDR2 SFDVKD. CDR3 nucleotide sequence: TGTGCCACCAGTGAGCCGGGGACCGGGGAGCTGTTTTTT. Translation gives CATSEPGTGELFF.

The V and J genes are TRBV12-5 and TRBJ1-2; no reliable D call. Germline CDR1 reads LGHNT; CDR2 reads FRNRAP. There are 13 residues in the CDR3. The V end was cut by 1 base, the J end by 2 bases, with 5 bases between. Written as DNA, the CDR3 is TGTGCTAGTGGTTTGGCCGTGAACTATGGCTACACCTTC. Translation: CASGLAVNYGYTF.

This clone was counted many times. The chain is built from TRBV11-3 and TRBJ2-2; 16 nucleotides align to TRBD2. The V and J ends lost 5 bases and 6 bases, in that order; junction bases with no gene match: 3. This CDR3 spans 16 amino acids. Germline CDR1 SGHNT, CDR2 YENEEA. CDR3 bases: TGTGCCAGCAGCCGCGGGACTAGCGGGAGGGCCGGGGAGCTGTTTTTT. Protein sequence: CASSRGTSGRAGELFF.

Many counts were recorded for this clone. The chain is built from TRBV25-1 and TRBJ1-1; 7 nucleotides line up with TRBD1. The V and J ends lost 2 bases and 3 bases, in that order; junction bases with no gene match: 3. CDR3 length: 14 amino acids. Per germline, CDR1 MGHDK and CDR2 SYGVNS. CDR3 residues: CASSEGGGHTEAFF. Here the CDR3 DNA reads TGTGCCAGCAGTGAAGGAGGGGGCCACACTGAAGCTTTCTTT.

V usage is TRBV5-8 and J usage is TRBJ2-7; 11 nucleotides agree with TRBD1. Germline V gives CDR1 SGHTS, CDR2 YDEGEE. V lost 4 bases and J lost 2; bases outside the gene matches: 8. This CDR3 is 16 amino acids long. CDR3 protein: CASSPARTGGAYEQYF. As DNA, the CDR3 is TGTGCCAGCAGCCCCGCTCGGACAGGGGGCGCCTACGAGCAGTACTTC.

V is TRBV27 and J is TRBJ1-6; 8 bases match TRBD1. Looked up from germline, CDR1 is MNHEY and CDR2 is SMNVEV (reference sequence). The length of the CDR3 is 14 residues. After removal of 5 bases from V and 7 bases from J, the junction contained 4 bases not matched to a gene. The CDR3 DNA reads TGTGCCAGCAGTACGACAGGGGTGAATTCACCCCTCCACTTT. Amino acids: CASSTTGVNSPLHF.